Sequencing of this T cell receptor beta chain was carried out in a study of blood T cells in healthy people across ages. Study outcomes and limitations: Considered underestimates were the diversity estimates obtained from one million T cells. The unsorted PBMCs prevented any conclusive comparison of naive versus antigen-experienced cells.

The CDR3 extends over 12 amino acids. V was pared by 2 bases and J by 13 bases, with 14 bases between. The germline gives CDR1 MDHEN, CDR2 SYDVKM. The authors ran a second PCR of roughly 6 to 12 cycles using a sample-barcoded 5' primer and a J-beta primer mix. Every cDNA molecule carried a tag from a template-switch adaptor bearing 12 random nucleotides. TCRdb recomputed calls from the 5' RACE reads with MiXCR, one row per CDR3 protein. The sample records more than 650,000 distinct CDR3 sequences, 22% being singletons. About this clonotype itself: Its matching antigen is unknown.

The sample consisted of blood. The origin of this receptor is a man in his 70s in good health. The gene calls are TRBV28 and TRBJ2-5, with D possibly being TRBD1 (6 bases). The CDR3 reads CASSLRHREWYF. The CDR3 nucleotides read TGTGCCAGCAGTTTACGTCACAGGGAATGGTACTTC. The whole variable domain, filled in from reference TRBV28 and TRBJ2-5, reads DVKVTQSSRYLVKRTGEKVFLECVQDMDHENMFWYRQDPGLGLRLIYFSYDVKMKEKGDIPEGYSVSREKKERFSLILESASTNQTSMYLCASSLRHREWYFGPGTRLLVL.